This passage covers 6 T cell receptor beta chains from one sample sequenced in a study of regulatory T cells in long-lasting Graves disease. The time point was: newly diagnosed GD, antithyroid drugs for less than 3 months. Generation of the TCR library employed RNA extracted from PBMCs. Combining iRepertoire HTBI primers with Arm-PCR of CDR3 regions, the authors built TCR beta libraries. TCRdb redid the calling of the multiplex PCR reads with MiXCR, one entry per CDR3 protein. Of hundreds of thousands of distinct CDR3 sequences detected, roughly 15% appear once; the ten largest clones hold 20% to 25%. The sequences come from peripheral blood mononuclear cells (PBMCs), collected at new diagnosis, from a patient treated with antithyroid drugs. Receptor source: a female donor with Graves disease.

This clonotype appeared many times. The J gene is TRBJ2-5, the V gene TRBV18; D remains ambiguous. V lost 3 bases, J lost 3 bases, and 5 bases lay in between. Germline CDR1 reads KGHSH; CDR2 reads LQKENI. This CDR3 spans 12 amino acids. CDR3 bases: TGTGCCAGCTCACCCGAGGAAGAGACCCAGTACTTC. Translated: CASSPEEETQYF. The full variable domain, completed using reference TRBV18 and TRBJ2-5, is NAGVMQNPRHLVRRRGQEARLRCSPMKGHSHVYWYRQLPEEGLKFMVYLQKENIIDESGMPKERFSAEFPKEGPSILRIQQVVRGDSAAYFCASSPEEETQYFGPGTRLLVL.

A few counts support this clonotype. V and J are TRBV2 and TRBJ1-6; D call uncertain. Germline CDR1 SNHLY, CDR2 FYNNEI. V shed 6 bases and J shed 7 bases, with 16 bases lying between them. CDR3 size: 15 residues. CDR3 residues: CASRATQVQNSPLHF. The DNA for the CDR3 is TGTGCCAGCAGGGCAACTCAAGTCCAGAATTCACCCCTCCACTTT.

The J gene is TRBJ1-5, the V gene TRBV19, with D perhaps matching TRBD1 (5 bases). CDR3 size: 14 residues. Germline CDR1 is LNHDA and CDR2 is SQIVND (reference sequence). Trimming removed 4 bases at V and 3 bases at J, with 10 bases between. For the CDR3, the DNA is TGTGCCAGTAGTAGGGACCGTCTCAATCAGCCCCAGCATTTT. The encoded protein is CASSRDRLNQPQHF. Full variable domain (missing parts from reference TRBV19 and TRBJ1-5): DGGITQSPKYLFRKEGQNVTLSCEQNLNHDAMYWYRQDPGQGLRLIYYSQIVNDFQKGDIAEGYSVSREKKESFPLTVTSAQKNPTAFYLCASSRDRLNQPQHFGDGTRLSIL.

This clonotype was detected many times. The chain uses TRBV11-3 and TRBJ2-1; 8 nucleotides match TRBD2. CDR1 SGHNT and CDR2 YENEEA come from the germline V gene. This CDR3 contains 15 residues. Trimming cost V 3 bases and J 2 bases; bases outside gene matches: 3. CDR3 in DNA: TGTGCCAGCAGCTTCACTAGCGGCCCCTACAATGAGCAGTTCTTC. Translating gives CASSFTSGPYNEQFF.

This clonotype occurred a few times. This rearrangement joins TRBV5-1 to TRBJ1-2; D gene unclear. With 0 bases removed from V and 10 bases from J, the gap between germline ends came to 19 bases. Germline values: CDR1 SGHRS, CDR2 YFSETQ. The CDR3 has 15 residues. The CDR3 loop is CASSLAGPGQEDYTF. CDR3 DNA sequence: TGCGCCAGCAGCTTGGCCGGACCGGGCCAGGAGGACTACACCTTC.

This clonotype occurred many times. The chain carries TRBV10-3 and TRBJ2-1; unclear D gene. CDR3 length equals 12 residues. The germline V gene encodes CDR1 ENHRY and CDR2 SYGVKD. V was trimmed by 0 bases and J by 9 bases, leaving 6 bases between them. In DNA, the CDR3 is TGTGCCATCAGTGAGTCTCTGGGTGAGCAGTTCTTC. Its protein is CAISESLGEQFF.